These T cell receptor beta chains were read from a single sample in a study of CD8 T cells in Susac syndrome. MiXCR was run by TCRdb on the immunoSEQ multiplex PCR reads, yielding one entry per CDR3 protein. The table has some 76,000 distinct CDR3 sequences, roughly nine tenths seen once. Sequenced input: CD8+ T cells from PBMCs. All receptors derive from a human donor with multiple sclerosis. The CDR3 runs from the conserved cysteine through the conserved F or W. Each record gives: V gene, J gene, clone size, D gene, CDR3 protein, CDR3 DNA. D genes are given only for firm matches. The listing skips clone size in some rows; elsewhere it reads once, few, many or a size class.

>TRBV9|TRBJ2-7|.|.
CASSVGIGAYEQYF
TGTGCCAGCAGCGTAGGAATAGGGGCCTACGAGCAGTACTTC
>TRBV5-6|TRBJ2-7|.|TRBD2
CASSYGGSSYEQYF
TGTGCCAGCAGCTACGGGGGGTCAAGCTACGAGCAGTACTTC
>TRBV12-3/TRBV12-4|TRBJ1-5|once|.
CASSLGDIKYQPQHF
TGTGCCAGCAGTTTGGGGGACATCAAATATCAGCCCCAGCATTTT
>TRBV12-5|TRBJ1-1|.|.
CASGQSGAMNTEAFF
TGTGCTAGTGGTCAATCCGGGGCGATGAACACTGAAGCTTTCTTT
>TRBV10-3|TRBJ2-6|.|.
CAISEQGRVGSGANVLTF
TGTGCCATCAGTGAGCAGGGCAGGGTCGGCTCTGGGGCCAACGTCCTGACTTTC
>TRBV12-3/TRBV12-4|TRBJ2-1|.|.
CASTGVWNEQFF
TGTGCCAGCACTGGTGTCTGGAATGAGCAGTTCTTC
>TRBV4-3|TRBJ2-7|once|TRBD1
CASSQGTGRSYEQYF
TGCGCCAGCAGCCAAGGGACAGGGAGGTCCTACGAGCAGTACTTC
>TRBV28|TRBJ1-2|.|.
CASSWSWRGLGYGYTF
TGTGCCAGCAGTTGGTCCTGGCGGGGACTAGGCTATGGCTACACCTTC
>TRBV5-4|TRBJ2-3|.|.
CASSLDGTQYF
TGTGCCAGCAGCTTGGATGGTACGCAGTATTTT
>TRBV12-3/TRBV12-4|TRBJ2-1|.|TRBD2
CASSLPLAVSYNEQFF
TGTGCCAGCAGTTTGCCCCTAGCGGTCTCCTACAATGAGCAGTTCTTC
>TRBV28|TRBJ1-1|.|TRBD1
CASSTDRGWRSNTEAFF
TGTGCCAGCAGTACCGACAGGGGATGGAGGTCGAACACTGAAGCTTTCTTT
>TRBV25-1|TRBJ2-3|.|.
CASSEFISRGTDTQYF
TGTGCCAGCAGTGAATTTATATCAAGGGGCACAGATACGCAGTATTTT
>TRBV10-1|TRBJ2-2|.|.
CASSEGVLTGELFF
TGCGCCAGCAGTGAAGGGGTACTCACCGGGGAGCTGTTTTTT
>TRBV11-1|TRBJ2-7|.|TRBD2
CASSLERGGYEQYF
TGTGCCAGCAGCTTAGAGCGGGGGGGCTACGAGCAGTACTTC
>TRBV27|TRBJ1-5|.|.
CASSLSSNQPQHF
TGTGCCAGCAGTTTATCTAGCAATCAGCCCCAGCATTTT
>TRBV7-9|TRBJ1-1|.|TRBD1
CASTGQGSTEAFF
TGTGCCAGCACGGGACAGGGGTCGACTGAAGCTTTCTTT
>TRBV9|TRBJ2-1|.|.
CASSVGTRSAYNEQFF
TGTGCCAGCAGCGTAGGGACTCGATCCGCGTACAATGAGCAGTTCTTC
>TRBV29-1|TRBJ1-4|.|TRBD1
CSAQGAEKLFF
TGCAGCGCCCAGGGGGCTGAAAAACTGTTTTTT
>TRBV4-1|TRBJ2-6|.|.
CASSPLISITGANVLTF
TGCGCCAGCAGCCCCCTTATTTCGATTACTGGGGCCAACGTCCTGACTTTC
>TRBV28|TRBJ2-7|.|TRBD1
CASTPLRDRAYEQYF
TGTGCCAGCACCCCCTTAAGGGACAGGGCCTACGAGCAGTACTTC
>TRBV3-1|TRBJ1-1|.|.
CASSQEGDFTVFF
TGTGCCAGCAGCCAAGAAGGTGACTTTACGGTTTTCTTT
>TRBV7-8|TRBJ2-3|.|TRBD2
CASSSLAGASTDTQYF
TGTGCCAGCAGCTCGCTAGCGGGGGCTAGCACAGATACGCAGTATTTT
>TRBV21-1|TRBJ2-2|.|.
CASSKDSRRELFF
TGTGCCAGCAGCAAAGACAGCCGAAGGGAGCTGTTTTTT
>TRBV6-5|TRBJ2-1|few|.
CASSSELDGLGEQFF
TGTGCCAGCAGTTCGGAGCTAGACGGTCTGGGAGAGCAGTTCTTC
>TRBV13|TRBJ2-7|.|TRBD1
CASSVDRGPYEQYF
TGTGCCAGCAGCGTCGACAGGGGCCCCTACGAGCAGTACTTC
>TRBV29-1|TRBJ2-7|.|TRBD2
CSVEEFSGVPNSGYEQYF
TGCAGCGTTGAAGAGTTTAGCGGGGTCCCCAATTCCGGGTACGAGCAGTACTTC
>TRBV21-1|TRBJ1-1|.|.
CASSRGQGANTEAFF
TGTGCCAGCAGCAGGGGACAGGGGGCTAACACTGAAGCTTTCTTT
>TRBV27|TRBJ1-1|.|TRBD1
CASSTRQGLTEAFF
TGTGCCAGCAGTACTAGACAGGGGTTGACTGAAGCTTTCTTT
>TRBV9|TRBJ2-6|once|.
CASSPPSGSGANVLTF
TGTGCCAGCAGCCCTCCCTCCGGCTCTGGGGCCAACGTCCTGACTTTC
>TRBV5-6|TRBJ2-3|.|.
CASSLESGAYPDTQYF
TGTGCCAGCAGCTTGGAATCGGGGGCTTACCCAGATACGCAGTATTTT
>TRBV4-3|TRBJ2-7|.|.
CASSSGPAYEQYF
TGCGCCAGCAGCAGCGGGCCTGCCTACGAGCAGTACTTC
>TRBV20-1|TRBJ2-3|.|.
CSARDLGGIHTDTQYF
TGCAGTGCTAGAGATTTAGGTGGGATCCACACAGATACGCAGTATTTT
>TRBV30|TRBJ1-4|.|TRBD1
CASKTGGRKLFF
TGTGCATCGAAAACAGGGGGCCGAAAACTGTTTTTT
>TRBV3-1|TRBJ2-5|once|.
CASSQEGLERETQYF
TGTGCCAGCAGCCAAGAGGGACTCGAGCGGGAGACCCAGTACTTC
>TRBV6-5|TRBJ1-2|.|.
CASSYYPHGRGDGYTF
TGTGCCAGCAGTTACTACCCTCATGGCAGGGGTGATGGCTACACCTTC
>TRBV30|TRBJ2-2|.|TRBD2
CAWTRAGGYTGELFF
TGTGCCTGGACGCGGGCGGGGGGGTACACCGGGGAGCTGTTTTTT
>TRBV7-9|TRBJ2-3|.|.
CASSLWSGGQDTQYF
TGTGCCAGCAGCTTATGGTCCGGGGGTCAAGATACGCAGTATTTT
>TRBV6-5|TRBJ1-6|.|.
CASSLLGASNSPLHF
TGTGCCAGCAGCCTACTCGGGGCCTCTAATTCACCCCTCCACTTT
>TRBV13|TRBJ2-7|.|.
CASSSRLSYEQYF
TGTGCCAGCAGCTCTCGATTGAGCTACGAGCAGTACTTC
>TRBV2|TRBJ2-5|once|.
CASRVPGTHQETQYF
TGTGCCAGCAGAGTACCCGGGACTCATCAAGAGACCCAGTACTTC
>TRBV9|TRBJ2-7|once|.
CASSPLGGDEQYF
TGTGCCAGCAGCCCCTTGGGTGGAGACGAGCAGTACTTC
>TRBV5-5|TRBJ2-7|.|TRBD1
CASSLGQGEYEQYF
TGTGCCAGCAGTTTGGGACAGGGGGAGTACGAGCAGTACTTC
>TRBV6-5|TRBJ1-5|.|.
CASSYSSRAGQPQHF
TGTGCCAGCAGTTACTCGTCCAGGGCAGGTCAGCCCCAGCATTTT
>TRBV29-1|TRBJ2-1|.|.
CSVWFTSGEQFF
TGCAGCGTTTGGTTTACCTCGGGTGAGCAGTTCTTC
>TRBV30|TRBJ1-1|.|.
CAWRQGRSTEAFF
TGTGCCTGGCGCCAGGGGCGATCCACTGAAGCTTTCTTT
>TRBV24-1|TRBJ1-1|.|.
CATMGAGNTEAFF
TGTGCCACCATGGGGGCAGGGAACACTGAAGCTTTCTTT
>TRBV7-8|TRBJ1-2|once|TRBD1
CASSSQGSGYTF
TGTGCCAGCAGCTCACAGGGGTCGGGCTACACCTTC
>TRBV29-1|TRBJ2-2|once|TRBD2
CSVVAGGLTGELFF
TGCAGCGTTGTCGCGGGGGGACTCACCGGGGAGCTGTTTTTT
>TRBV4-2|TRBJ2-7|.|TRBD2
CASSPSVTSGYEQYF
TGTGCCAGCAGCCCTTCTGTGACTAGCGGATACGAGCAGTACTTC
>TRBV5-4|TRBJ1-2|.|.
CASLVMDGDGYTF
TGTGCCAGCCTAGTCATGGACGGAGATGGCTACACCTTC
>TRBV9|TRBJ1-4|.|TRBD1
CASSVGDRGEKLFF
TGTGCCAGCAGCGTAGGGGACAGGGGTGAAAAACTGTTTTTT
>TRBV11-2|TRBJ2-5|once|TRBD2
CASRPGGRQTQYF
TGTGCCAGCCGACCGGGGGGACGACAGACCCAGTACTTC
>TRBV6-4|TRBJ1-2|.|TRBD1
CASSETGQGGYTF
TGTGCCAGCAGTGAAACCGGACAGGGTGGCTACACCTTC
>TRBV5-4|TRBJ1-2|.|.
CASSDAGGYTF
TGTGCCAGCAGCGACGCGGGGGGCTACACCTTC
>TRBV13|TRBJ2-1|.|TRBD1
CASSPGQAYNEQFF
TGTGCCAGCAGCCCGGGACAGGCTTACAATGAGCAGTTCTTC
>TRBV11-2|TRBJ2-1|.|TRBD1
CASSFSGTGRYNEQFF
TGTGCCAGCAGCTTTTCTGGGACAGGGCGCTACAATGAGCAGTTCTTC
>TRBV7-6|TRBJ2-7|.|.
CASSLAYRDYEQYF
TGTGCCAGCAGCTTAGCTTACAGAGATTACGAGCAGTACTTC
>TRBV28|TRBJ1-1|.|.
CASSFLGGNTEAFF
TGTGCCAGCAGTTTCCTGGGGGGGAACACTGAAGCTTTCTTT